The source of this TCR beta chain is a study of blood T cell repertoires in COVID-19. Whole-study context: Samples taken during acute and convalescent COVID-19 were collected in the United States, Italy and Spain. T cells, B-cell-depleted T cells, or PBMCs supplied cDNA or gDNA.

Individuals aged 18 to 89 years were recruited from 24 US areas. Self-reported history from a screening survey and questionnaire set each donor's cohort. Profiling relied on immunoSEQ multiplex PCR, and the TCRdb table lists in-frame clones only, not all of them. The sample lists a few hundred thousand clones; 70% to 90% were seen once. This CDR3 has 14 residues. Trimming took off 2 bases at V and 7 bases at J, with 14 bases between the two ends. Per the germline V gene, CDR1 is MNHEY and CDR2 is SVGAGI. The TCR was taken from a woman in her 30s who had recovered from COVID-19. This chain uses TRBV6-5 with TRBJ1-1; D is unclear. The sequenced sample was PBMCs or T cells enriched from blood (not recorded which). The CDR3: CASSYPGMGREAFF. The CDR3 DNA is TGTGCCAGCAGTTACCCCGGGATGGGTCGTGAAGCTTTCTTT.